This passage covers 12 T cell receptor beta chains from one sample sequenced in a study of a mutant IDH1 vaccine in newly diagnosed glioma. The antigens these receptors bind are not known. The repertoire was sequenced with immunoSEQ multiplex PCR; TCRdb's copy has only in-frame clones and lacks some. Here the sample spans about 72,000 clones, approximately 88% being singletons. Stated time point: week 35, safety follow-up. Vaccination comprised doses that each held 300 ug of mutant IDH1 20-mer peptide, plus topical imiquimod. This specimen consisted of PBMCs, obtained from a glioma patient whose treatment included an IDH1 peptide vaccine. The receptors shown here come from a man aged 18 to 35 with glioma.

The CDR3 sequence: CATLKQSEGAFF. The CDR3 region has the DNA TGTGCCACCCTAAAACAATCAGAAGGAGCTTTCTTT. The rearrangement links TRBV6-6 to TRBJ1-1; D remains unclear. The CDR3 covers 12 residues. Trimming shortened V by 10 bases and J by 10 bases, and 19 bases separated the two germline ends. Germline lookup yields CDR1 MNHNY and CDR2 SVGAGI (reference sequence).

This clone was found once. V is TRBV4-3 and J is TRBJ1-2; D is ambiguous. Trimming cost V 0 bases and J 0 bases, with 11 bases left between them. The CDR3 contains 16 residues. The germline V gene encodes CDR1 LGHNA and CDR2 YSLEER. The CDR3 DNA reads TGCGCCAGCAGCCAAGATTTGGGGATAGCTAACTATGGCTACACCTTC. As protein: CASSQDLGIANYGYTF.

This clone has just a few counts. The CDR3 protein is CASSQWGGLAIDGYTF. As DNA, the CDR3 is TGCGCCAGCAGCCAGTGGGGGGGGCTGGCGATTGATGGCTACACCTTC. This chain uses TRBV4-1 with TRBJ1-2, with D possibly TRBD1 on 6 matching bases. Germline-derived CDR1 and CDR2 are MGHRA and YSYEKL. This CDR3 comprises 16 residues. Trimming removed 3 bases at V and 6 bases at J, with 20 bases between.

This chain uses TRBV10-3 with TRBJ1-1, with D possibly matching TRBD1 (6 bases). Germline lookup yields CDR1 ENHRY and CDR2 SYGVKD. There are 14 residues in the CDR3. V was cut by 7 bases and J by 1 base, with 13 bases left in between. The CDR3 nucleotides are TGTGCCATCAATATGAGGGGGGGGAACACTGAAGCTTTCTTT. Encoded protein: CAINMRGGNTEAFF.

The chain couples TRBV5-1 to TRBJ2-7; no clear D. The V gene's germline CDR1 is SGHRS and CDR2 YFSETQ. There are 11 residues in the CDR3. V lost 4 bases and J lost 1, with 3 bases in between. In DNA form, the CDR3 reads TGCGCCAGCAGCGGATCCTACGAGCAGTACTTC. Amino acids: CASSGSYEQYF.

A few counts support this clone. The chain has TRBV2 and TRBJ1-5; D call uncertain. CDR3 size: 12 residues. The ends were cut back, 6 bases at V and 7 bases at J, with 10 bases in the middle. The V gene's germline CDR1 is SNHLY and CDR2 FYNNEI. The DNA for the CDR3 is TGTGCCAGCAGGAGGGCCGGACAGCCCCAGCATTTT. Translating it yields CASRRAGQPQHF.

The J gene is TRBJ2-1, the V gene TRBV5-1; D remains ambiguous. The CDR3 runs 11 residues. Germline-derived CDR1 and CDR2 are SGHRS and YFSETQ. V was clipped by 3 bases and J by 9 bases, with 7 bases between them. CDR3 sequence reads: CASSYLGEQFF. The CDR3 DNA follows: TGCGCCAGCAGCTACCTTGGTGAGCAGTTCTTC.

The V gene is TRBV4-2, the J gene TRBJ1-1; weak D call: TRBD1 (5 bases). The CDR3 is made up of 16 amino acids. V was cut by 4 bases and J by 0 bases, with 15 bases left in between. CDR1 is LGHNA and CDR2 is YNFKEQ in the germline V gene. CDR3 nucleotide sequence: TGTGCCAGCAGCCGCCGGACAAGCAAAATGAACACTGAAGCTTTCTTT. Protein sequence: CASSRRTSKMNTEAFF.

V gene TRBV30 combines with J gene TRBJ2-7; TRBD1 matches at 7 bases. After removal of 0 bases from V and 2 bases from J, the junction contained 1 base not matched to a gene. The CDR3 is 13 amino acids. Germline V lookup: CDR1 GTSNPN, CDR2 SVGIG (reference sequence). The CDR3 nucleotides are TGTGCCTGGAGTGTTCAGGGGGCCTACGAGCAGTACTTC. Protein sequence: CAWSVQGAYEQYF.

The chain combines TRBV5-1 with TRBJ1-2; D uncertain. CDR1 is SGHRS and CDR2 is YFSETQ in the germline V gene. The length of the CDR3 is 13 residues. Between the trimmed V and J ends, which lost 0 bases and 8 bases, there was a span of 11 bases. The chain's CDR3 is CASSLGAPQGYTF. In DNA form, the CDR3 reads TGCGCCAGCAGCTTGGGCGCCCCGCAAGGCTACACCTTC.

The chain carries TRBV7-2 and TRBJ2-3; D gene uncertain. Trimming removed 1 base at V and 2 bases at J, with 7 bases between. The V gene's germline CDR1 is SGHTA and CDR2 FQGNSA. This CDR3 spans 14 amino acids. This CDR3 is CASSLDKATDTQYF. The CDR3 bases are TGTGCCAGCAGCTTAGACAAAGCCACAGATACGCAGTATTTT.

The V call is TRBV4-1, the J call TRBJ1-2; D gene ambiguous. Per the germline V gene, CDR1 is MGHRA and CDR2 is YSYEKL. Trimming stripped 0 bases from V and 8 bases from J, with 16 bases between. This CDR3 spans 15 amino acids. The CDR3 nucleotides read TGCGCCAGCAGCCAAGATCGTGACGTAGCCCAAGGCTACACCTTC. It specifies CASSQDRDVAQGYTF.